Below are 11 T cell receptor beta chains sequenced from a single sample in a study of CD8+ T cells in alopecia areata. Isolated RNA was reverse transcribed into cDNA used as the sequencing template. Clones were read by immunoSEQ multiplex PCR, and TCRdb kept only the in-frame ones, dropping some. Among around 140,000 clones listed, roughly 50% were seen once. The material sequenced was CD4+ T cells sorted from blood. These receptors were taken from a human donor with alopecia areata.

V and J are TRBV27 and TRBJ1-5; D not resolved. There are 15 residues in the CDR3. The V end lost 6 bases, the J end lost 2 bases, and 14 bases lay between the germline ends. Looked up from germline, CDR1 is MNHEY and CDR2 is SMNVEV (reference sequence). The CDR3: CASSQEGLGNQPQHF. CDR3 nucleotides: TGTGCCAGCAGCCAGGAGGGTCTGGGCAATCAGCCCCAGCATTTT.

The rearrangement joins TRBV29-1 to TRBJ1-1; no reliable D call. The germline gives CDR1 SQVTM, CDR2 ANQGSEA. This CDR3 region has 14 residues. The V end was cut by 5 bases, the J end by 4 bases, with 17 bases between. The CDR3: CSVSFQASLTEAFF. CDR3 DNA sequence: TGCAGCGTTTCTTTTCAAGCCTCACTCACTGAAGCTTTCTTT. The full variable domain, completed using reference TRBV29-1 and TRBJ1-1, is SAVISQKPSRDICQRGTSLTIQCQVDSQVTMMFWYRQQPGQSLTLIATANQGSEATYESGFVIDKFPISRPNLTFSTLTVSNMSPEDSSIYLCSVSFQASLTEAFFGQGTRLTVV.

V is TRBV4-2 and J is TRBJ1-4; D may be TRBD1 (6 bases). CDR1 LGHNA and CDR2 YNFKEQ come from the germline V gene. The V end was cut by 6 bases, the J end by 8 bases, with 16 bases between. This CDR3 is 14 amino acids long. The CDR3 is CASRVVGTTEKLFF. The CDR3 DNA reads TGTGCCAGCAGAGTGGTCGGGACAACAGAAAAACTGTTTTTT.

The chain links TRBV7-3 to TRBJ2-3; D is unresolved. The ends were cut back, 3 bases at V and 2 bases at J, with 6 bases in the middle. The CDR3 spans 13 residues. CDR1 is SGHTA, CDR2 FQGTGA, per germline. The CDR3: CASSFRPTDTQYF. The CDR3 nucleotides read TGTGCCAGCAGCTTTCGACCCACAGATACGCAGTATTTT. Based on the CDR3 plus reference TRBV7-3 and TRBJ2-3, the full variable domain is GAGVSQTPSNKVTEKGKYVELRCDPISGHTALYWYRQSLGQGPEFLIYFQGTGAADDSGLPNDRFFAVRPEGSVSTLKIQRTERGDSAVYLCASSFRPTDTQYFGPGTRLTVL.

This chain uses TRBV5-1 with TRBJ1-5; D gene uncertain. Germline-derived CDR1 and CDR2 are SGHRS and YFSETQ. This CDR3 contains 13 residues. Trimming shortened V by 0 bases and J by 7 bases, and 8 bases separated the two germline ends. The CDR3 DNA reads TGCGCCAGCAGCTTGGGTTCGGCCCAGCCCCAGCATTTT. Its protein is CASSLGSAQPQHF.

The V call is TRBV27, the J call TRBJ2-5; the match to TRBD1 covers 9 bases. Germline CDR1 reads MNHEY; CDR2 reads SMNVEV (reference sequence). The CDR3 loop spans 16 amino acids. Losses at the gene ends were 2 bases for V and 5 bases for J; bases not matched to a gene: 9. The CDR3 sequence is CASSLTVGQGRETQYF. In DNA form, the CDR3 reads TGTGCCAGCAGTTTAACGGTTGGACAGGGGAGGGAGACCCAGTACTTC.

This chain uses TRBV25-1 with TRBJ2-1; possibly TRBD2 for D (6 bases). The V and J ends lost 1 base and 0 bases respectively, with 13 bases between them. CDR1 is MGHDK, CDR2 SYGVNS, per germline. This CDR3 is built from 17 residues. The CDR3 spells CASSEWDFGRSYNEQFF. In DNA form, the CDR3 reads TGTGCCAGCAGTGAATGGGACTTCGGTCGCTCCTACAATGAGCAGTTCTTC.

The CDR3 coding sequence is TGCAGCGTTGAAACAGGGATGAACACTGAAGCTTTCTTT. This gives the protein CSVETGMNTEAFF. This chain connects TRBV29-1 to TRBJ1-1, with a tentative D call TRBD1 (6 bases). Trimming stripped 2 bases from V and 0 bases from J, with 7 bases between. This CDR3 spans 13 amino acids. Germline V lookup: CDR1 SQVTM, CDR2 ANQGSEA.

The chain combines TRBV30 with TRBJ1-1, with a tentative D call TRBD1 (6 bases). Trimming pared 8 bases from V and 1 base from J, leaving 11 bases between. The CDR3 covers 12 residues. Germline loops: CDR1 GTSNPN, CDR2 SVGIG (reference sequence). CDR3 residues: CARGRTNTEAFF. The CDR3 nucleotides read TGTGCCCGGGGGCGGACGAACACTGAAGCTTTCTTT. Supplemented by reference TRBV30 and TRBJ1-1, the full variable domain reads SQTIHQWPATLVQPVGSPLSLECTVEGTSNPNLYWYRQAAGRGLQLLFYSVGIGQISSEVPQNLSASRPQDRQFILSSKKLLLSDSGFYLCARGRTNTEAFFGQGTRLTVV.

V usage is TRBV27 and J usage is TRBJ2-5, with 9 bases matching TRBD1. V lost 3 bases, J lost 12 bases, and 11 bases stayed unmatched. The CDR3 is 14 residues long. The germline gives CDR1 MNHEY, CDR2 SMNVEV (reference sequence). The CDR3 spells CASSFIGGQGSEYF. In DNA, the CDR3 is TGTGCCAGCAGTTTTATTGGGGGACAGGGAAGTGAGTACTTC.

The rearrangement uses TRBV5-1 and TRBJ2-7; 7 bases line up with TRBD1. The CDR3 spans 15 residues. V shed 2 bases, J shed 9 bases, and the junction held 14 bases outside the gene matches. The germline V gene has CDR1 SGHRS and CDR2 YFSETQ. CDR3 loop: CASSLNSGQPPPQYF. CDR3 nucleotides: TGCGCCAGCAGCTTAAACTCGGGACAGCCCCCTCCGCAGTACTTC.